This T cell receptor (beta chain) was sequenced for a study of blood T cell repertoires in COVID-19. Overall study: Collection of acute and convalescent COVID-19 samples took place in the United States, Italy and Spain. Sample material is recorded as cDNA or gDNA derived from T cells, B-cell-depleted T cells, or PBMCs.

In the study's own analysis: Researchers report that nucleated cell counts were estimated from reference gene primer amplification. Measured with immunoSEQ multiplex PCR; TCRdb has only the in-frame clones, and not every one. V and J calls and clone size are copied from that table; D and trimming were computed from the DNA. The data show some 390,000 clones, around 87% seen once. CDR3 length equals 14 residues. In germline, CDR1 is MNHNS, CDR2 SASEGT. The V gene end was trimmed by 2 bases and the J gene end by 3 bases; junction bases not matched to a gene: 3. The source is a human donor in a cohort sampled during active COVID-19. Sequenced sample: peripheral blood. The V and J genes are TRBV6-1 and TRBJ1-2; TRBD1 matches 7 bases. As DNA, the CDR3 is TGTGCCAGCAGTGAATCGGACAGGTACTATGGCTACACCTTC. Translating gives CASSESDRYYGYTF.